A single sample gave rise to the 32 T cell receptor beta chains below, sequenced in a study of cytomegalovirus exposure and HLA in healthy donors. With 60 Vbeta and 13 Jbeta primers, the PCR was carried out. The table came from immunoSEQ multiplex PCR; TCRdb's copy has only in-frame clones and leaves some out. The sample lists around 130,000 clones, around 85% occurring once. Sequencing was performed on PBMCs. The receptors shown here come from a boy younger than 18 in good health and CMV-seronegative.

The CDR3 loop reads CATQEPLLNQPQHF. Here the CDR3 DNA reads TGTGCCACCCAAGAGCCCCTTCTCAATCAGCCCCAGCATTTT. The chain recombines TRBV2 with TRBJ1-5; D gene uncertain. CDR3 size: 14 residues. Between the trimmed V and J ends, which lost 10 bases and 3 bases, there was a span of 16 bases. Germline CDR1 and CDR2: SNHLY and FYNNEI.

The rearrangement joins TRBV7-9 to TRBJ1-4; D is perhaps TRBD1 (6 bases). CDR1 is SEHNR and CDR2 is FQNEAQ in the germline V gene (reference sequence). V was shortened by 5 bases and J by 6 bases, with 13 bases between the two germline ends. The CDR3 runs 14 residues. The CDR3 DNA is TGTGCCAGCAGCCCGGACAGAATTCATGAAAAACTGTTTTTT. It encodes CASSPDRIHEKLFF.

This chain joins TRBV5-4 and TRBJ2-3; 9 nucleotides align to TRBD1. Germline V lookup: CDR1 SGHNT, CDR2 YYREEE (reference sequence). V was pared by 1 base and J by 4 bases, with 4 bases of the junction left unmatched. The length of the CDR3 is 15 residues. CDR3 nucleotide sequence: TGTGCCAGCAGCTTGTCGGGGACAGGGTCAGATACGCAGTATTTT. Translating gives CASSLSGTGSDTQYF.

The V call is TRBV10-3, the J call TRBJ1-5; 8 bases fit TRBD1. The CDR3 is made up of 14 amino acids. V gave up 4 bases and J gave up 4 bases; unmatched junction bases: 3. CDR1 and CDR2 (germline): ENHRY, SYGVKD. The CDR3 DNA follows: TGTGCCATCAGTGGGACAGGGCGGAATCAGCCCCAGCATTTT. This codes for CAISGTGRNQPQHF.

The J gene is TRBJ1-2, the V gene TRBV6-4, with TRBD1 matching 8 bases. Germline CDR1 MRHNA, CDR2 SNTAGT. Trimming cost V 11 bases and J 10 bases; bases outside gene matches: 9. The length of the CDR3 is 11 residues. The CDR3 protein is CAARTGWLYTF. The CDR3 DNA reads as TGTGCCGCCCGGACAGGGTGGCTCTACACCTTC.

The chain couples TRBV7-6 to TRBJ2-7, with D perhaps matching TRBD2 (6 bases). CDR3 length: 13 residues. Germline V gene lookup returns CDR1 SGHVS and CDR2 FNYEAQ. With 4 bases removed from V and 6 bases from J, the gap between germline ends came to 13 bases. CDR3 residues: CASSSGLEGEQYF. In DNA, the CDR3 is TGTGCCAGCAGCTCGGGCCTGGAGGGCGAGCAGTACTTC.

This clone was found once. V is TRBV6-5 and J is TRBJ1-2, with 8 bases that match TRBD1. J was trimmed by 7 bases and V by 7 bases; bases with no gene match: 11. This CDR3 is 14 amino acids long. The V gene's germline CDR1 is MNHEY and CDR2 SVGAGI. CDR3 loop: CASTNSAQGAGYTF. The CDR3 region has the DNA TGTGCCAGCACTAACTCGGCTCAGGGGGCTGGCTACACCTTC.

This sequence joins TRBV4-3 and TRBJ2-7; the D is unclear. Trimming removed 0 bases from V and 3 bases from J, with 9 bases in between. Germline lookup yields CDR1 LGHNA and CDR2 YSLEER. The CDR3 is made up of 14 amino acids. This CDR3 is CASSQELAHYEQYF. In DNA, the CDR3 is TGCGCCAGCAGCCAAGAGCTGGCCCACTACGAGCAGTACTTC.

The CDR3 region has the DNA TGCGCCAGCAGCCTGAACCCAGGGGTTGGACAGCCCCAGCATTTT. It encodes CASSLNPGVGQPQHF. The V gene is TRBV5-1, the J gene TRBJ1-5; perhaps TRBD1 as D (6 bases). Germline CDR1 SGHRS, CDR2 YFSETQ. The CDR3 loop spans 15 amino acids. V was cut by 4 bases and J by 7 bases, with 18 bases left in between. The variable domain in full, with the rest retrieved from reference TRBV5-1 and TRBJ1-5, is KAGVTQTPRYLIKTRGQQVTLSCSPISGHRSVSWYQQTPGQGLQFLFEYFSETQRNKGNFPGRFSGRQFSNSRSEMNVSTLELGDSALYLCASSLNPGVGQPQHFGDGTRLSIL.

The V and J genes are TRBV11-2 and TRBJ2-5; 7 bases align to TRBD1. Germline CDR1 reads SGHAT; CDR2 reads FQNNGV. J was trimmed by 1 base and V by 1 base; bases with no gene match: 9. The CDR3 runs to 17 residues. For the CDR3, the DNA is TGTGCCAGCAGCTTAGTTGGAGGCCGGGACAGCCAAGAGACCCAGTACTTC. Its translation: CASSLVGGRDSQETQYF.

As regards this clone: Other nucleotide sequences in the sample specify the same CDR3. The chain carries TRBV28 and TRBJ1-2; tentative D call: TRBD1 (6 bases). The CDR3 is 13 residues long. Per germline, CDR1 MDHEN and CDR2 SYDVKM. V lost 2 bases to trimming and J lost 2 bases, with 6 bases between them. This chain's CDR3 is CASSLTGNYGYTF. The CDR3, as DNA: TGTGCCAGCAGTTTAACAGGGAACTATGGCTACACCTTC.

In regard to this clone: Other DNA variants within this sample encode the same CDR3. The rearrangement links TRBV19 to TRBJ1-4; perhaps TRBD1 as D (6 bases). Germline V gives CDR1 LNHDA, CDR2 SQIVND (reference sequence). The CDR3 runs to 13 residues. Between the trimmed V and J ends, which lost 3 bases and 4 bases, there was a span of 6 bases. CDR3 region: CASSIRGNEKLFF. CDR3 bases: TGTGCCAGTAGTATCAGGGGTAATGAAAAACTGTTTTTT.

In DNA, the CDR3 is TGTGCCAGCAGCTTAAGCGGAGCTGAAAAGACCCAGTACTTC. Protein: CASSLSGAEKTQYF. The chain recombines TRBV7-3 with TRBJ2-5, with D uncertain. Germline CDR1 and CDR2: SGHTA and FQGTGA. The CDR3 has 14 residues. With 1 base removed from V and 6 bases from J, the gap between germline ends came to 12 bases.

The V call is TRBV7-3, the J call TRBJ2-3; 13 nucleotides agree with TRBD2. The V gene's germline CDR1 is SGHTA and CDR2 FQGTGA. Trimming cost V 5 bases and J 4 bases; bases outside gene matches: 12. The CDR3 totals 18 residues. This CDR3 reads CASSLRPGLAGLADTQYF. The CDR3 nucleotides read TGTGCCAGCAGCCTAAGGCCGGGACTAGCGGGGCTAGCAGATACGCAGTATTTT.

This clone was observed once. The chain uses TRBV19 and TRBJ2-5; possibly TRBD2 for D (6 bases). CDR3 size: 14 residues. V was trimmed by 0 bases and J by 7 bases, leaving 12 bases between them. Per germline, CDR1 LNHDA and CDR2 SQIVND (reference sequence). CDR3 in amino acids: CASSIENRRGTQYF. As DNA, the CDR3 is TGTGCCAGTAGTATAGAAAACAGGAGGGGGACCCAGTACTTC.

With respect to this clone: Sequence at one end of the junction differs from germline and may be a read error. The chain recombines TRBV18 with TRBJ1-2; D gene uncertain. The V gene's germline CDR1 is KGHSH and CDR2 LQKENI. This CDR3 has 14 amino acids. The CDR3 here is CASSPPSTFYGYPF. The DNA for the CDR3 is TGTGCCAGCTCACCACCCTCGACTTTCTATGGCTACCCCTTC.

CDR3 in DNA: TGTGCCAGCAGCCCCCTTGGGGCAGGGGACCCCATGAACACTGAAGCTTTCTTT. Residues: CASSPLGAGDPMNTEAFF. This chain uses TRBV7-8 with TRBJ1-1; D is perhaps TRBD1 (6 bases). V was shortened by 5 bases and J by 0 bases, with 22 bases between the two germline ends. The germline CDR1 and CDR2 sequences are SGHVS and FQNEAQ. The CDR3 is made up of 18 amino acids.

This clone was seen once. The chain employs TRBV4-3 and TRBJ1-1; D is unclear. Germline V gene lookup returns CDR1 LGHNA and CDR2 YSLEER. Trimming removed 0 bases at V and 0 bases at J, with 14 bases between. This CDR3 contains 17 residues. The CDR3 coding sequence is TGCGCCAGCAGCCAAGATATAATTAGAGGCATGAACACTGAAGCTTTCTTT. It encodes CASSQDIIRGMNTEAFF.

This rearrangement joins TRBV25-1 to TRBJ1-4; 8 bases are a match to TRBD1. The CDR3 is 15 amino acids. CDR1 MGHDK and CDR2 SYGVNS come from the germline V gene. Trimming cost V 4 bases and J 7 bases; bases outside gene matches: 8. The CDR3 region is CASSAPQGVAEKLFF. In nucleotides, the CDR3 is TGTGCCAGCAGTGCCCCACAGGGGGTCGCTGAAAAACTGTTTTTT.

The V gene is TRBV21-1, the J gene TRBJ2-1; the table assigns TRBD1, which was not confirmed against the DNA. TRBV21-1 is given as a pseudogene. The length of the CDR3 is 14 residues. The CDR3 is CASSPGTRGHEQFF. DNA for the CDR3: TGTGCCAGCAGCCCGGGGACACGGGGCCATGAGCAGTTCTTC.

The chain uses TRBV7-9 and TRBJ2-5, with D tentatively TRBD2 (6 bases). Trimming left V 8 bases short and J 3 bases short, with 10 bases between. Germline assignment: CDR1 SEHNR and CDR2 FQNEAQ (reference sequence). This CDR3 is built from 12 residues. The CDR3 region has the DNA TGTGCCAGCTTGGGGGGTAAAGAGACCCAGTACTTC. Translation gives CASLGGKETQYF. Looking up the rest from reference TRBV7-9 and TRBJ2-5 gives the full variable domain: DTGVSQNPRHKITKRGQNVTFRCDPISEHNRLYWYRQTLGQGPEFLTYFQNEAQLEKSRLLSDRFSAERPKGSFSTLEIQRTEQGDSAMYLCASLGGKETQYFGPGTRLLVL.

This chain joins TRBV7-2 and TRBJ1-2; D unclear. Per the germline V gene, CDR1 is SGHTA and CDR2 is FQGNSA. V lost 1 base and J 4 bases, leaving 13 bases between the germline ends. This CDR3 is built from 15 residues. Here the CDR3 DNA reads TGTGCCAGCAGCTTAGTGGCCAGAGAGCGCTATGGCTACACCTTC. This translates into CASSLVARERYGYTF.

This clone was detected only a few times. The V call is TRBV6-1, the J call TRBJ1-6; 10 nucleotides align to TRBD1. The germline CDR1 and CDR2 sequences are MNHNS and SASEGT. CDR3 length: 16 amino acids. V lost 3 bases to trimming and J lost 7 bases; unmatched junction nucleotides: 6. The CDR3 sequence is CASSDRWTGGNSPLHF. CDR3 in DNA: TGTGCCAGCAGTGACCGTTGGACAGGGGGGAATTCACCCCTCCACTTT.

The chain employs TRBV5-4 and TRBJ1-2; D is ambiguous. CDR1 is SGHNT and CDR2 is YYREEE in the germline V gene (reference sequence). This CDR3 has 12 residues. V was pared by 1 base and J by 7 bases, with 8 bases between. CDR3 protein: CASSLSGLGYTF. Written as DNA, the CDR3 is TGTGCCAGCAGCTTGTCAGGTCTTGGCTACACCTTC.

The rearrangement uses TRBV7-2 and TRBJ2-1; 13 bases map to TRBD2. The CDR3 is 17 amino acids. The V segment lost 5 bases and the J segment 3 bases; nucleotides outside the gene matches: 7. CDR1 is SGHTA, CDR2 FQGNSA, per germline. The CDR3 DNA follows: TGTGCCAGCAGCCCGAGGACTAGCGGGAGTAACTACAATGAGCAGTTCTTC. It translates to CASSPRTSGSNYNEQFF. The full variable domain, with the rest looked up from reference TRBV7-2 and TRBJ2-1, is GAGVSQSPSNKVTEKGKDVELRCDPISGHTALYWYRQSLGQGLEFLIYFQGNSAPDKSGLPSDRFSAERTGGSVSTLTIQRTQQEDSAVYLCASSPRTSGSNYNEQFFGPGTRLTVL.

Of note for this clone: The junction departs from the called germline gene at one end, perhaps through a read error. The V gene is TRBV29-1, the J gene TRBJ1-2; TRBD1 agrees at 8 bases. The CDR3 is 15 residues long. Germline CDR1 is SQVTM and CDR2 is ANQGSEA. Written as DNA, the CDR3 is TGCAGCGTTGAAGGGGGGACAGGAGCTAACTATGGCTACCCCTTC. Translation gives CSVEGGTGANYGYPF.

This chain uses TRBV6-7 with TRBJ1-2; D remains ambiguous. TRBV6-7 is an open reading frame, and its role is uncertain. The CDR3 totals 11 residues. With 4 bases removed from V and 8 bases from J, the gap between germline ends came to 8 bases. In DNA, the CDR3 is TGTGCCAGCAGTTGGCAGTCGGGCTACACCTTC. It translates to CASSWQSGYTF.

The chain is built from TRBV7-2 and TRBJ2-2, with 8 bases aligning to TRBD2. The CDR3 runs 13 residues. J was trimmed by 6 bases and V by 5 bases; bases with no gene match: 2. Germline lookup yields CDR1 SGHTA and CDR2 FQGNSA. DNA of the CDR3: TGTGCCAGCAGCCAGCGGGAGTCCGGGGAGCTGTTTTTT. Encoded protein: CASSQRESGELFF.

This chain connects TRBV7-2 to TRBJ1-6; possibly TRBD1 for D (6 bases). The CDR3 length is 13 residues. Trimming shortened V by 5 bases and J by 10 bases, and 12 bases separated the two germline ends. Per germline, CDR1 SGHTA and CDR2 FQGNSA. CDR3 region: CASSHMGASPLHF. As DNA, the CDR3 is TGTGCCAGCAGCCACATGGGGGCCTCACCCCTCCACTTT.

This chain uses TRBV6-6 with TRBJ2-5, with 7 bases identical to TRBD2. CDR3 length: 13 amino acids. Germline values: CDR1 MNHNY, CDR2 SVGAGI (reference sequence). Trimming removed 7 bases from V and 5 bases from J; junction bases left unmatched: 7. CDR3 in amino acids: CASKLGGSETQYF. CDR3 DNA sequence: TGTGCCAGCAAACTGGGGGGGAGTGAGACCCAGTACTTC.

CDR3 in DNA: TGTGCCAGCAGTTTAAACAGCTTTAACTATGGCTACACCTTC. As protein: CASSLNSFNYGYTF. The chain combines TRBV27 with TRBJ1-2; D is ambiguous. Germline-derived CDR1 and CDR2 are MNHEY and SMNVEV (reference sequence). The germline V and J ends were trimmed by 2 bases and 1 base, with 8 bases remaining between them. This CDR3 contains 14 residues.

This chain links TRBV7-8 with TRBJ1-3; D remains ambiguous. The length of the CDR3 is 17 residues. Germline V CDR1 and CDR2: SGHVS, FQNEAQ. Trimming took 0 bases from V and 0 from J, leaving 12 bases between them. The CDR3 here is CASSLALEGSSGNTIYF. The CDR3 coding sequence is TGTGCCAGCAGCTTAGCGCTTGAGGGAAGCTCTGGAAACACCATATATTTT.